This T cell receptor (beta chain) is from a study of cytomegalovirus exposure and HLA in healthy donors. Amplification used 60 Vbeta primers and 13 Jbeta primers. Method: immunoSEQ multiplex PCR; TCRdb's copy keeps in-frame clones and lacks some. Of about 140,000 clones listed, about three quarters are singletons. This clone was detected only once. The CDR3 length is 17 residues. The germline CDR1 and CDR2 sequences are SGHVS and FQNEAQ. The rearrangement links TRBV7-8 to TRBJ2-7; tentatively, D is TRBD2 (6 bases). The DNA end favors TRBJ2-1, so the J call may be wrong. This clonotype was sampled from a male donor in good health and CMV-seropositive. Source material: PBMCs. In DNA form, the CDR3 reads TGTGCCAGCAGCCCTGGGACTTCCCTCAACTCCTACAATGAGCAGTTCTTC. It specifies CASSPGTSLNSYNEQFF.